The T cell receptor beta chain under discussion was sequenced for a study of identifying expanded T cells in peripheral blood. V lost 2 bases, J lost 6 bases, and 8 bases stayed unmatched. This CDR3 comprises 15 residues. Germline V CDR1 and CDR2: LGHNA, YNFKEQ. Study findings and constraints: Variance in clone template counts between approximately 2-week samples significantly increased with total template count across all healthy donors.

A remark on this clone: Its specificity is not known.

Profiled with immunoSEQ multiplex PCR; TCRdb holds only in-frame clones, not every one. The sample yields roughly 100,000 clones, about 87% seen once. Sequenced material: blood. This TCR came from a person aged 18 to 75 in good health. The rearrangement links TRBV4-2 to TRBJ2-7; 9 bases match TRBD1. The CDR3 DNA is TGTGCCAGCAGCCAAATGACAGGGGGTTCTGGCGAGCAGTACTTC. It yields the protein CASSQMTGGSGEQYF.